This T cell receptor beta chain was recorded in a study of cytotoxic CD8 clonotypes in ibrutinib-treated CLL. About the research overall: For this cohort, patients were ten to eleven relapsed/refractory and some 15 treatment-naive, while 17 were IGHV unmutated. Responses: some 25 partial, 2 complete; after median roughly 63 months, about 14 stayed remitted, 12 progressed. The study's findings and limits: Rare overall, public clonotypes shrank or held steady under therapy.

This CDR3 contains 15 residues. V gave up 1 base and J gave up 2 bases; unmatched junction bases: 4. Of note for this clone: Antigen: not known.

TCRdb keeps only in-frame clones here, not all; method: immunoSEQ multiplex PCR. Of roughly 70,000 clones in the sample, roughly nine tenths were seen once. The sequence came from a human donor with chronic lymphocytic leukemia. The rearrangement links TRBV23-1 to TRBJ2-7; TRBD2 aligns across 8 bases. TRBV23-1 is an open reading frame whose function is uncertain. The sample in question was PBMCs, obtained after 12 months of ibrutinib treatment. CDR3 sequence: CASSQFRGRTYEQYF. CDR3 bases: TGCGCCAGCAGTCAATTCCGCGGGAGGACCTACGAGCAGTACTTC.